The next 22 T cell receptor beta chains were all read from a single sample in a study of T cell responses to AZD1222 COVID-19 vaccine. Here immunoSEQ multiplex PCR was the method, and the copy in TCRdb shows in-frame clones only, minus some. Among 89,000 or so clones listed, just over 85% were seen once. The sample was peripheral blood, taken on day 0 of AZD1222 vaccination. Receptor source: an adult in good health.

The chain combines TRBV6-4 with TRBJ1-6; no reliable D call. The length of the CDR3 is 16 residues. Germline lookup yields CDR1 MRHNA and CDR2 SNTAGT. Trimming shortened V by 6 bases and J by 8 bases, and 20 bases separated the two germline ends. CDR3 amino acids: CASSPPGGSWDSPLHF. For the CDR3, the DNA is TGTGCCAGCAGCCCCCCCGGTGGCAGCTGGGATTCACCCCTCCACTTT.

This clone appeared a few times. This sequence joins TRBV27 and TRBJ2-3, with TRBD2 identical over 11 bases. The CDR3 is 16 amino acids. Germline V gives CDR1 MNHEY, CDR2 SMNVEV (reference sequence). The junction had 6 bases not matched to a gene; V was cut back by 5 bases and J by 2 bases. The CDR3 bases are TGTGCCAGCAGTCCCCGACTAGCGGGACCCACAGATACGCAGTATTTT. The encoded protein is CASSPRLAGPTDTQYF.

This sequence joins TRBV7-9 and TRBJ2-6; the D is unclear. Per germline, CDR1 SEHNR and CDR2 FQNEAQ (reference sequence). There are 15 residues in the CDR3. Trimming took 2 bases from V and 2 from J, leaving 7 bases between them. This CDR3 reads CASSLNQAGANVLTF. The CDR3 DNA follows: TGTGCCAGCAGCTTAAATCAGGCTGGGGCCAACGTCCTGACTTTC.

This chain links TRBV29-1 with TRBJ2-1; 7 nucleotides align to TRBD2. Germline V lookup: CDR1 SQVTM, CDR2 ANQGSEA. The J segment lost 1 base and the V segment lost 7 bases, leaving 10 bases of the junction unmatched. The CDR3 has 15 residues. Written as DNA, the CDR3 is TGCAGCGCGCCGGATGGGGGGGTTTCCTACAATGAGCAGTTCTTC. The encoded protein is CSAPDGGVSYNEQFF.

Written as DNA, the CDR3 is TGTGCCAGCAGCGTTGGGGACTCCGAGTATGAGCAGTTCTTC. Protein: CASSVGDSEYEQFF. The chain carries TRBV9 and TRBJ2-1; TRBD2 might be the D (6 bases). V was clipped by 2 bases and J by 8 bases, with 14 bases between them. CDR3 length: 14 amino acids. CDR1 is SGDLS, CDR2 YYNGEE, per germline.

The gene calls are TRBV27 and TRBJ1-1; D is possibly TRBD1 (5 bases). The CDR3 contains 13 residues. The V gene's germline CDR1 is MNHEY and CDR2 SMNVEV (reference sequence). V was shortened by 4 bases and J by 2 bases, with 8 bases between the two germline ends. In DNA, the CDR3 is TGTGCCAGCAGTTCTTGGACAAACACTGAAGCTTTCTTT. It yields the protein CASSSWTNTEAFF.

The chain employs TRBV12-3 or TRBV12-4 and TRBJ2-5; D ambiguous. This CDR3 has 12 amino acids. V was clipped by 5 bases and J by 5 bases, with 9 bases between them. The CDR3 sequence is CASSLRWETQYF. In nucleotides, the CDR3 is TGTGCCAGCAGTCTCCGGTGGGAGACCCAGTACTTC.

The rearrangement joins TRBV5-8 to TRBJ1-5; the D is unclear. This CDR3 is 17 amino acids long. Trimming removed 0 bases from V and 0 bases from J, with 13 bases in between. CDR1 is SGHTS and CDR2 is YDEGEE in the germline V gene. The DNA of the CDR3 is TGTGCCAGCAGCTTGGTGGCGTCAGAACATAGCAATCAGCCCCAGCATTTT. This codes for CASSLVASEHSNQPQHF.

This clone has just a few counts. The chain joins TRBV27 to TRBJ1-4; D call uncertain. This CDR3 comprises 13 residues. Trimming shortened V by 3 bases and J by 8 bases, and 10 bases separated the two germline ends. Germline CDR1 MNHEY, CDR2 SMNVEV (reference sequence). Written as DNA, the CDR3 is TGTGCCAGCAGTTTCTGGCCGGGGGAAAAACTGTTTTTT. It codes for CASSFWPGEKLFF.

This chain's CDR3 is CASSLSEAAGGATDTQYF. CDR3 in DNA: TGTGCCAGCAGCTTATCTGAGGCGGCGGGAGGCGCCACAGATACGCAGTATTTT. The rearrangement uses TRBV11-3 and TRBJ2-3; 8 bases are shared with TRBD2. CDR1 is SGHNT and CDR2 is YENEEA in the germline V gene. The V and J ends lost 2 bases and 2 bases, in that order; junction bases with no gene match: 12. The CDR3 runs to 18 residues.

The chain combines TRBV25-1 with TRBJ2-1; D is possibly TRBD2 (7 bases). CDR1 and CDR2 (germline): MGHDK, SYGVNS. The V end was cut by 4 bases, the J end by 8 bases, with 24 bases between. This CDR3 contains 17 residues. CDR3 coding DNA: TGTGCCAGCAGTGCCCCGTCCGGGGGGCGTTTTGGCTATGAGCAGTTCTTC. It yields the protein CASSAPSGGRFGYEQFF. The entire variable domain, with the rest obtained from reference TRBV25-1 and TRBJ2-1, is as follows: EADIYQTPRYLVIGTGKKITLECSQTMGHDKMYWYQQDPGMELHLIHYSYGVNSTEKGDLSSESTVSRIRTEHFPLTLESARPSHTSQYLCASSAPSGGRFGYEQFFGPGTRLTVL.

V is TRBV9 and J is TRBJ2-2; D gene unclear. This CDR3 spans 14 amino acids. The V end was cut by 1 base, the J end by 3 bases, with 7 bases between. Germline CDR1 reads SGDLS; CDR2 reads YYNGEE. The CDR3 DNA reads TGTGCCAGCAGCGTAAGGGTGTACACCGGGGAGCTGTTTTTT. Translated, it gives CASSVRVYTGELFF.

The rearrangement links TRBV9 to TRBJ1-1; D remains unclear. Per the germline V gene, CDR1 is SGDLS and CDR2 is YYNGEE. This CDR3 has 16 residues. The V end was cut by 4 bases, the J end by 0 bases, with 16 bases between. The CDR3 loop is CASSPNPLGVNTEAFF. In DNA form, the CDR3 reads TGTGCCAGCAGCCCTAACCCCCTCGGGGTGAACACTGAAGCTTTCTTT.

CDR3 protein: CAWMNTAKGEKLFF. The CDR3 DNA sequence: TGTGCCTGGATGAACACAGCAAAGGGGGAAAAACTGTTTTTT. The chain recombines TRBV30 with TRBJ1-4; D might be TRBD1 (5 bases). Trimming took 4 bases from V and 8 from J, leaving 17 bases between them. This CDR3 contains 14 residues. Germline V gene lookup returns CDR1 GTSNPN and CDR2 SVGIG (reference sequence).

This sequence joins TRBV7-2 and TRBJ2-5, with D possibly matching TRBD1 (5 bases). The CDR3 extends over 13 amino acids. Germline CDR1 is SGHTA and CDR2 is FQGNSA. Trimming stripped 4 bases from V and 5 bases from J, with 11 bases between. The CDR3 nucleotides read TGTGCCAGCAGCTCACAGGTGCTGGAGACCCAGTACTTC. Residues: CASSSQVLETQYF. Supplemented by reference TRBV7-2 and TRBJ2-5, the full variable domain reads GAGVSQSPSNKVTEKGKDVELRCDPISGHTALYWYRQSLGQGLEFLIYFQGNSAPDKSGLPSDRFSAERTGGSVSTLTIQRTQQEDSAVYLCASSSQVLETQYFGPGTRLLVL.

This chain joins TRBV11-3 and TRBJ2-7, with 9 bases matching TRBD2. Trimming at V came to 5 bases and at J to 6 bases, leaving 11 bases not matched to a gene. CDR1 SGHNT and CDR2 YENEEA come from the germline V gene. The CDR3 totals 15 residues. The DNA of the CDR3 is TGTGCCAGCAGCCCCCGGGTAGCGGGAGCCGCCGAGCAGTACTTC. Protein sequence: CASSPRVAGAAEQYF.

The J gene is TRBJ1-1, the V gene TRBV28, with TRBD1 matching 9 bases. Germline V gives CDR1 MDHEN, CDR2 SYDVKM. Unmatched junction bases numbered 3, after V lost 3 bases and J lost 4 bases. The CDR3 runs to 14 residues. The CDR3 sequence is CASSFGQGITEAFF. The DNA of the CDR3 is TGTGCCAGCAGTTTCGGACAGGGGATCACTGAAGCTTTCTTT. The entire variable domain, with the rest obtained from reference TRBV28 and TRBJ1-1, is as follows: DVKVTQSSRYLVKRTGEKVFLECVQDMDHENMFWYRQDPGLGLRLIYFSYDVKMKEKGDIPEGYSVSREKKERFSLILESASTNQTSMYLCASSFGQGITEAFFGQGTRLTVV.

This clone was recorded only once. The rearrangement links TRBV4-1 to TRBJ1-1, with D uncertain. Trimming cost V 2 bases and J 5 bases, with 6 bases left between them. Germline values: CDR1 MGHRA, CDR2 YSYEKL. CDR3 length: 12 residues. CDR3 loop: CASSQLGTEAFF. The CDR3 DNA sequence: TGCGCCAGCAGCCAATTGGGGACTGAAGCTTTCTTT.

The chain employs TRBV7-6 and TRBJ2-7; 7 positions agree with TRBD1. The germline V gene has CDR1 SGHVS and CDR2 FNYEAQ. Germline trimming cut 2 bases from V and 6 bases from J; bases unmatched to any gene: 10. CDR3 size: 15 residues. The CDR3 is CASSLLSTGTSEQYF. The DNA of the CDR3 is TGTGCCAGCAGCTTATTATCGACAGGGACCAGCGAGCAGTACTTC.

The chain links TRBV5-1 to TRBJ1-1; TRBD1 matches at 10 bases. The CDR3 runs to 14 residues. Trimming removed 2 bases from V and 7 bases from J; junction bases left unmatched: 5. Germline V gives CDR1 SGHRS, CDR2 YFSETQ. CDR3 residues: CASSFGTGANEAFF. CDR3 in DNA: TGCGCCAGCAGCTTCGGGACAGGGGCCAATGAAGCTTTCTTT.

V usage is TRBV4-2 and J usage is TRBJ2-7; the D is unclear. Germline CDR1 LGHNA, CDR2 YNFKEQ. The CDR3 is 13 amino acids. V was clipped by 0 bases and J by 7 bases, with 10 bases between them. The CDR3 DNA reads as TGTGCCAGCAGCCAAGATAGCTACCCGGAGCAGTACTTC. This gives the protein CASSQDSYPEQYF.

V gene TRBV5-5 combines with J gene TRBJ1-3; a possible D gene is TRBD1 (5 bases). Germline V gives CDR1 SGHKS, CDR2 YYEKEE (reference sequence). The CDR3 contains 14 residues. Trimming removed 0 bases at V and 2 bases at J, with 6 bases between. CDR3: CASSLAGAGNTIYF. Here the CDR3 DNA reads TGTGCCAGCAGCTTGGCGGGGGCTGGAAACACCATATATTTT.